This T cell receptor beta chain was recovered during a study of beta chain features in type 1 diabetes. Germline values: CDR1 LNHNV, CDR2 YYDKDF (reference sequence). The CDR3 runs to 15 residues. Trimming took off 8 bases at V and 6 bases at J, with 20 bases between the two ends. Investigators reverse transcribed all isolated RNA, so they sequenced expressed TCRB transcripts. Profiling relied on immunoSEQ multiplex PCR, and the TCRdb table lists in-frame clones only, not all of them. Among some 410,000 clones listed, around 10% were seen once. The V and J genes are TRBV15 and TRBJ2-1, with D unresolved. The clonotype was recovered from a woman under 30 in good health. Sequencing used naive CD4+ T cells from blood. The CDR3 here is CATSNSTVLGNEQFF. The CDR3 coding sequence is TGTGCCACCTCTAACTCTACCGTCCTCGGCAATGAGCAGTTCTTC.